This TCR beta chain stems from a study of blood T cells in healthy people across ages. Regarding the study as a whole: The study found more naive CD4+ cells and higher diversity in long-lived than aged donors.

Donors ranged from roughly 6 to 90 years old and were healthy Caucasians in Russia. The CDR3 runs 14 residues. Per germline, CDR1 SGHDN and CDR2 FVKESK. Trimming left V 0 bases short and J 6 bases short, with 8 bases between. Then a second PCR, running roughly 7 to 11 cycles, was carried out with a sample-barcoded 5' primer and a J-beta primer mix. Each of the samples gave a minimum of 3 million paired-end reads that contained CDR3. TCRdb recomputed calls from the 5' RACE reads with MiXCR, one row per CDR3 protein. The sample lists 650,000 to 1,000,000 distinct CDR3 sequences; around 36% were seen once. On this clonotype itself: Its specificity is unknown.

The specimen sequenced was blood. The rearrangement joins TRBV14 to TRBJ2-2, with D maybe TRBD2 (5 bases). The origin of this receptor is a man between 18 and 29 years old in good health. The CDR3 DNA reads TGTGCCAGCAGCCAAGATTTGCGGGCCGGGGAGCTGTTTTTT. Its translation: CASSQDLRAGELFF.